These 17 T cell receptor beta chains share one sample of origin, sequenced in a study of cytomegalovirus exposure and HLA in healthy donors. Libraries were prepared by immunoSEQ multiplex PCR; TCRdb keeps only in-frame clonotypes and omits some of them. The sample shows roughly 71,000 clones, 94% of them seen only once. The specimen was PBMCs. The receptors were sampled from a woman between 18 and 29 years old in good health and CMV-seronegative.

The chain recombines TRBV10-1 with TRBJ1-1; 8 bases are shared with TRBD1. The CDR3 contains 17 residues. V gave up 8 bases and J gave up 3 bases; unmatched junction bases: 17. Germline-derived CDR1 and CDR2 are WNHNN and SYGVQD (reference sequence). The CDR3 protein is CASSVPQGAFVDTEAFF. CDR3 DNA: TGCGCCAGCTCTGTTCCCCAGGGGGCGTTTGTGGACACTGAAGCTTTCTTT.

This sequence joins TRBV27 and TRBJ2-4; 10 bases are a match to TRBD2. V gave up 4 bases and J gave up 2 bases; unmatched junction bases: 14. The CDR3 length is 19 residues. The germline V gene has CDR1 MNHEY and CDR2 SMNVEV (reference sequence). The CDR3, as DNA: TGTGCCAGCAGTTCGGGCCTTTGGGGAGCGGGGGGGCCCAAAAACATTCAGTACTTC. This encodes CASSSGLWGAGGPKNIQYF.

The V gene is TRBV4-3, the J gene TRBJ1-5, with 9 nucleotides matching TRBD1. Germline V gene data show CDR1 as LGHNA and CDR2 as YSLEER. J was trimmed by 5 bases and V by 0 bases; bases with no gene match: 2. The CDR3 loop spans 15 amino acids. The CDR3 here is CASSQERDRDQPQHF. CDR3 in DNA: TGCGCCAGCAGCCAAGAAAGGGACAGGGATCAGCCCCAGCATTTT.

The rearrangement links TRBV20-1 to TRBJ2-1, with no clear D. Germline CDR1 and CDR2: DFQATT and SNEGSKA (reference sequence). This CDR3 contains 10 residues. The ends were cut back, 4 bases at V and 7 bases at J, with 5 bases in the middle. The CDR3 DNA reads TGCAGTGCTATGGAGAATGAGCAGTTCTTC. Translated, it gives CSAMENEQFF.

The chain couples TRBV9 to TRBJ1-4; D call uncertain. Deletions cut 0 bases from V and 0 bases from J, with 12 bases between. The CDR3 totals 17 residues. In germline, CDR1 is SGDLS, CDR2 YYNGEE. The CDR3 reads CASSVERGFATNEKLFF. The CDR3 region has the DNA TGTGCCAGCAGCGTAGAGCGAGGGTTCGCAACTAATGAAAAACTGTTTTTT.

The gene calls are TRBV27 and TRBJ1-3; a weak D match, TRBD1 (6 bases). The V end was cut by 6 bases, the J end by 0 bases, with 15 bases between. The germline gives CDR1 MNHEY, CDR2 SMNVEV (reference sequence). There are 16 residues in the CDR3. CDR3 sequence reads: CASSPDGQSSGNTIYF. CDR3 nucleotides: TGTGCCAGCAGCCCGGACGGACAGAGCTCTGGAAACACCATATATTTT.

The rearrangement joins TRBV13 to TRBJ1-1, with D unclear. Germline CDR1 reads PRHDT; CDR2 reads FYEKMQ (reference sequence). Deletions cut 5 bases from V and 5 bases from J, with 12 bases between. There are 13 residues in the CDR3. CDR3 in amino acids: CASSAGVRTEAFF. The CDR3 region has the DNA TGTGCCAGCAGCGCCGGAGTACGGACTGAAGCTTTCTTT.

CDR3 sequence (DNA): TGCGCCAGCAGCTTTTCCCGGGACAATGAGCAGTTCTTC. It translates to CASSFSRDNEQFF. The V gene is TRBV5-1, the J gene TRBJ2-1, with D unresolved. This CDR3 has 13 amino acids. Germline CDR1 and CDR2: SGHRS and YFSETQ. The V end lost 2 bases, the J end lost 5 bases, and 8 bases lay between the germline ends.

This clone was seen once. V is TRBV15 and J is TRBJ2-3; tentative D call: TRBD2 (7 bases). Germline assignment: CDR1 LNHNV and CDR2 YYDKDF (reference sequence). The CDR3 is made up of 16 amino acids. Trimming stripped 3 bases from V and 3 bases from J, with 16 bases between. The CDR3 here is CATSSAFGGATDTQYF. The CDR3 DNA reads TGTGCCACCAGCAGTGCGTTTGGGGGGGCAACAGATACGCAGTATTTT.

The chain carries TRBV29-1 and TRBJ1-2; D possibly corresponds to TRBD1 (5 bases). The length of the CDR3 is 11 residues. Germline V CDR1 and CDR2: SQVTM, ANQGSEA. The CDR3 DNA reads as TGCAGTGGGGGGGATGGGCCTGGCTACACCTTC. It is translated as CSGGDGPGYTF.

The chain carries TRBV18 and TRBJ1-1; D possibly corresponds to TRBD1 (6 bases). The CDR3 sequence is 15 residues long. Germline V CDR1 and CDR2: KGHSH, LQKENI. V lost 2 bases to trimming and J lost 3 bases, with 13 bases between them. CDR3 sequence: CASSPILTGYTEAFF. Here the CDR3 DNA reads TGTGCCAGCTCACCAATATTGACAGGATACACTGAAGCTTTCTTT.

This clone appeared a single time. J is TRBJ2-3 and V is TRBV5-1, with 11 bases that match TRBD2. There are 16 residues in the CDR3. The germline V gene has CDR1 SGHRS and CDR2 YFSETQ. The V gene end was trimmed by 3 bases and the J gene end by 2 bases; junction bases not matched to a gene: 5. This CDR3 reads CASSSLAGGLTDTQYF. CDR3 DNA: TGCGCCAGCAGCTCCCTAGCGGGGGGACTCACAGATACGCAGTATTTT.

CDR3 amino acids: CASSPSGTTYNQPQHF. The DNA for the CDR3 is TGTGCCAGCTCACCATCGGGGACAACTTACAATCAGCCCCAGCATTTT. The chain employs TRBV18 and TRBJ1-5; possibly TRBD1 for D (6 bases). V was shortened by 2 bases and J by 3 bases, with 14 bases between the two germline ends. Germline-derived CDR1 and CDR2 are KGHSH and LQKENI. CDR3 length: 16 residues.

The CDR3 spells CAWNSREGNEKLFF. CDR3 sequence (DNA): TGTGCCTGGAATTCCAGGGAAGGGAATGAAAAACTGTTTTTT. The chain uses TRBV30 and TRBJ1-4; tentatively, D is TRBD1 (5 bases). The CDR3 is 14 residues long. Germline V gives CDR1 GTSNPN, CDR2 SVGIG (reference sequence). Trimming removed 4 bases at V and 5 bases at J, with 14 bases between.

The V call is TRBV7-9, the J call TRBJ1-3, with TRBD1 identical over 7 bases. Trimming cost V 5 bases and J 0 bases; bases outside gene matches: 7. From germline, CDR1 is SEHNR and CDR2 FQNEAQ (reference sequence). The CDR3 runs to 16 residues. CDR3 amino acids: CASSPRTGDSGNTIYF. CDR3 nucleotides: TGTGCCAGCAGCCCCCGGACAGGAGACTCTGGAAACACCATATATTTT. Full variable domain (outside the CDR3, taken from reference TRBV7-9 and TRBJ1-3): DTGVSQNPRHKITKRGQNVTFRCDPISEHNRLYWYRQTLGQGPEFLTYFQNEAQLEKSRLLSDRFSAERPKGSFSTLEIQRTEQGDSAMYLCASSPRTGDSGNTIYFGEGSWLTVV.

The chain employs TRBV27 and TRBJ1-2, with 8 bases fitting TRBD1. The CDR3 sequence is 13 residues long. Looked up from germline, CDR1 is MNHEY and CDR2 is SMNVEV (reference sequence). With 3 bases clipped from V and 6 bases from J, the junction kept 3 bases outside the gene matches. Written as DNA, the CDR3 is TGTGCCAGCAGTTTCAGGGGGCGAGATGGCTACACCTTC. Encoded protein: CASSFRGRDGYTF.

The chain uses TRBV5-1 and TRBJ2-7; D possibly corresponds to TRBD1 (6 bases). CDR1 and CDR2 (germline): SGHRS, YFSETQ. V shed 0 bases and J shed 5 bases, with 12 bases lying between them. CDR3 length equals 14 residues. In nucleotides, the CDR3 is TGCGCCAGCAGCTTGGTTCAGGGGAGCCACGAGCAGTACTTC. Protein sequence: CASSLVQGSHEQYF.